This TCR beta chain was sequenced for a study of PD-L1 blockade in urothelial cancer. Overall study context: The researchers analyzed blood 3 weeks (second dose) and 6 weeks after treatment start.

Time point described: peripheral blood 6 weeks after treatment start. V was shortened by 3 bases and J by 4 bases, with 13 bases between the two germline ends. Germline CDR1 and CDR2: MNHEY and SMNVEV (reference sequence). This CDR3 spans 14 amino acids. Synthetic spike-ins, TCR analog templates, were added into each PCR. Assay used: immunoSEQ multiplex PCR; TCRdb lists only in-frame clones, some missing. The sample carries fewer than 50,000 clones, less than 90% recorded once. Sample: PBMCs, taken around atezolizumab (anti-PD-L1) treatment. The rearrangement uses TRBV27 and TRBJ2-7, with D perhaps matching TRBD2 (7 bases). The clonotype was recovered from a man aged 55 to 70 with urothelial cancer. The CDR3 DNA sequence: TGTGCCAGCAGTTTGGGGGGGCGCGGATACGAGCAGTACTTC. The encoded protein is CASSLGGRGYEQYF.